Listed below are T cell receptor beta chains from one sample, sequenced in a study of shared clonotypes between healthy human individuals. The method was immunoSEQ multiplex PCR; TCRdb's version includes in-frame clones alone and lacks a portion of them. The sample carries over a million clones, approximately 97% recorded once. Sequencing was carried out using naive CD4+ T cells sorted from blood. Receptors were obtained from a man aged 25 to 40 in good health. The CDR3 runs from the conserved cysteine through the conserved F or W. Fields, in order: clone size, D gene, V gene, J gene, CDR3 DNA, CDR3 protein. The D gene is left open where the match is weak. The size entry is marked missing in some rows and otherwise reads once, few, many or a size class.

NA,NA,TRBV5-1,TRBJ2-3,TGCGCCAGCTACTTGGACGTGGGGTCCACAGATACGCAGTATTTT,CASYLDVGSTDTQYF
NA,NA,TRBV10-1,TRBJ2-5,TGCGCCAGCAGCCCAGTTGGGTTGGGGGAGACCCAGTACTTC,CASSPVGLGETQYF
NA,NA,TRBV6-1,TRBJ2-2,TGTGCCAGCAGTGCAATGGGGGTCACCACCGGGGAGCTGTTTTTT,CASSAMGVTTGELFF
NA,TRBD1,TRBV19,TRBJ2-5,TGTGCCAGTAGTGTCCTCGGACAGGGGGCCGGAGAGACCCAGTACTTC,CASSVLGQGAGETQYF
NA,TRBD2,TRBV2,TRBJ2-2,TGTGCCAGCAGTGTGCTAGCGGGAAAGAACACCGGGGAGCTGTTTTTT,CASSVLAGKNTGELFF
NA,TRBD1,TRBV7-9,TRBJ1-2,TGTGCCAGCAGCTTAGGAGGGGACAGGGAGTTCCGCTATGGCTACACCTTC,CASSLGGDREFRYGYTF
NA,NA,TRBV19,TRBJ2-1,TGTGCCAGTAGTATTCGGACACGACTCAATGAGCAGTTCTTC,CASSIRTRLNEQFF
NA,TRBD2,TRBV7-2,TRBJ2-1,TGTGCCAGCGGAGGTAGCGGGAGCGACAATGAGCAGTTCTTC,CASGGSGSDNEQFF
NA,NA,TRBV11-2,TRBJ2-7,TGTGCCAGCCGGGCCTACAACCACGAGCAGTACTTC,CASRAYNHEQYF
NA,TRBD1,TRBV28,TRBJ2-2,TGTGCCAGCAGGCAGGGGGCGCCGGTCGGGGAGCTGTTTTTT,CASRQGAPVGELFF
NA,TRBD1,TRBV27,TRBJ1-2,TGTGCCAGCAGTTTTGGGGACAGGGGTCACTATGGCTACACCTTC,CASSFGDRGHYGYTF
NA,NA,TRBV9,TRBJ1-2,TGTGCCAGCAGCGCTCAGACAAACTATGGCTACACCTTC,CASSAQTNYGYTF
NA,NA,TRBV15,TRBJ2-7,TGTGCCACCAGCGGTCGGACTTTTGGGTTTGGCGAGCAGTACTTC,CATSGRTFGFGEQYF
NA,TRBD1,TRBV7-9,TRBJ2-2,TGTGCCAGCAGCTTACCGACAGGGATCACCGGGGAGCTGTTTTTT,CASSLPTGITGELFF
NA,TRBD1,TRBV30,TRBJ1-2,TGTGCCTGGGACAGGGCCTACTATGGCTACACCTTC,CAWDRAYYGYTF
once,TRBD1,TRBV10-3,TRBJ1-1,TGTGCCATCAGGACGAGGACAGGGGGCGCGTCGGGCACTGAAGCTTTCTTT,CAIRTRTGGASGTEAFF
NA,NA,TRBV9,TRBJ2-1,TGTGCCAGCAGCCTAAGGAGCTCCTACAATGAGCAGTTCTTC,CASSLRSSYNEQFF
once,NA,TRBV7-9,TRBJ2-2,TGTGCCAGCAGTTTAGAGCGTTTAGGGGAGCTGTTTTTT,CASSLERLGELFF
NA,NA,TRBV5-4,TRBJ2-1,TGTGCCAGCAGCTTGGTTCCCAGTGAGCAGTTCTTC,CASSLVPSEQFF
NA,NA,TRBV30,TRBJ2-1,TGTGCCTGGGCGGGAAGCTCCTACAATGAGCAGTTCTTC,CAWAGSSYNEQFF
NA,NA,TRBV9,TRBJ1-4,TGTGCCAGCAGCGTAGGTGGAGGAGTTAATGAAAAACTGTTTTTT,CASSVGGGVNEKLFF
once,NA,TRBV10-2,TRBJ2-7,TGCGCCAGCAGTCCCATGGGTGCCTACGAGCAGTACTTC,CASSPMGAYEQYF
NA,NA,TRBV18,TRBJ2-2,TGTGCCAGCTCGGTTAGGACACCGAACACCGGGGAGCTGTTTTTT,CASSVRTPNTGELFF